This T cell receptor (beta chain) was captured in a study of T-cell reconstitution after alpha-beta-depleted transplantation in children. Study-level findings and limits: As was reported, about two months after transplant, alpha-beta T cells came from several hundred expanded graft clones. At day 60, the high TCRbeta diversity found in some patients originated from recipient T cells and thymic progenitors that had survived. It was newly produced T cells that mostly accounted for T-cell counts and diversity one year after transplant.

Construction of the TCRbeta library involved unique molecular identifiers. TCRdb re-called the PCR reads through MiXCR, storing one row per CDR3 protein. This table has about 210,000 distinct CDR3 sequences, approximately 17% appearing once. Germline CDR1 reads LNHNV; CDR2 reads YYDKDF (reference sequence). V lost 3 bases, J lost 7 bases, and 14 bases lay in between. The CDR3 extends over 14 amino acids. There are a few counts of this clonotype. As yet, its antigen is unknown. The rearrangement links TRBV15 to TRBJ2-3, with D possibly called TRBD1 or TRBD2 (6 bases each). The receptor comes from a male patient between 2 and 9 years old who had a stem cell transplant for acute lymphoblastic leukemia, so the T cells may come from the graft donor. Sequenced here: PBMCs, mostly from graft donor cells, sampled 360 days after TCRalphabeta/CD19-depleted stem cell transplant. CDR3 residues: CATSRHQGRYTQYF. CDR3 sequence (DNA): TGTGCCACCAGCAGGCACCAGGGGAGGTATACGCAGTATTTT. Using reference TRBV15 and TRBJ2-3 for the parts outside the CDR3, the full variable domain is DAMVIQNPRYQVTQFGKPVTLSCSQTLNHNVMYWYQQKSSQAPKLLFHYYDKDFNNEADTPDNFQSRRPNTSFCFLDIRSPGLGDTAMYLCATSRHQGRYTQYFGPGTRLTVL.